The 23 T cell receptor beta chains below were found in one sample sequenced in a study of post-analysis software for immune sequencing data (dated by TCRdb to 2014 to 2015). The antigens for these receptors are not known. Broader findings and caveats from the paper: Patients showed significantly higher frequencies than controls for roughly 5 TRBV segments, among them TRBV5-6, TRBV5-1 and TRBV20-1.

Receptor libraries were prepared by PCR. The sequencing machine was an Illumina HiSeq 2500. Unique molecular identifiers were incorporated into TCR beta cDNA libraries to reduce PCR and sequencing biases. TCRdb reprocessing: public reads trimmed at Q25 with fastp, clones called with MiXCR, in-frame beta chains kept. CDR3 protein duplicates are merged, each entry listing the most common genes and DNA. The sample table contains about half a million distinct CDR3 sequences; only one count was recorded for 45% of them. 9.5% to 13% of the sample is held by the ten biggest clonotypes. The sequenced sample consisted of blood. The receptors originated from a girl aged 10-17 years with multiple sclerosis.

A few counts support this clonotype. This chain uses TRBV7-2 with TRBJ2-1, with D tentatively TRBD1 (5 bases). The V gene lost 1 base and the J gene lost 7 bases, with 14 bases spanning the gap. The CDR3 is 15 amino acids. Germline assignment: CDR1 SGHTA and CDR2 FQGNSA. The CDR3 DNA reads TGTGCCAGCAGCTTAGATCGACAGCCTTGGAATGAGCAGTTCTTC. Its protein product is CASSLDRQPWNEQFF. Variable domain in full (rest from reference TRBV7-2 and TRBJ2-1): GAGVSQSPSNKVTEKGKDVELRCDPISGHTALYWYRQSLGQGLEFLIYFQGNSAPDKSGLPSDRFSAERTGGSVSTLTIQRTQQEDSAVYLCASSLDRQPWNEQFFGPGTRLTVL.

The chain links TRBV20-1 to TRBJ1-5, with 8 positions matching TRBD1. The CDR3 length is 13 residues. CDR1 DFQATT and CDR2 SNEGSKA come from the germline V gene (reference sequence). With 6 bases clipped from V and 7 bases from J, the junction kept 8 bases outside the gene matches. The CDR3 DNA reads as TGCAGTGCCTACGGACAGGGTGGCCAGCCCCAGCATTTT. This codes for CSAYGQGGQPQHF.

This chain connects TRBV20-1 to TRBJ2-3, with TRBD2 as a possible D gene (5 bases). Trimming removed 5 bases from V and 1 base from J, with 13 bases in between. The CDR3 is made up of 14 amino acids. Looked up from germline, CDR1 is DFQATT and CDR2 is SNEGSKA (reference sequence). For the CDR3, the DNA is TGCAGTGCTTACGGACTGACGGGCACAGATACGCAGTATTTT. Its translation: CSAYGLTGTDTQYF.

This clonotype was seen only once. The chain has TRBV20-1 and TRBJ2-7; no firm D call. The CDR3 loop spans 13 amino acids. Germline CDR1 DFQATT, CDR2 SNEGSKA (reference sequence). The ends were cut back, 3 bases at V and 3 bases at J, with 12 bases in the middle. DNA for the CDR3: TGCAGTGCTAGTATAATGGCGAACTACGAGCAGTACTTC. Translation gives CSASIMANYEQYF.

This clonotype was seen only a few times. The V and J genes are TRBV3-1 and TRBJ2-1, with D maybe TRBD2 (5 bases). CDR3 length: 18 amino acids. V shed 5 bases and J shed 0 bases, with 20 bases lying between them. The V gene's germline CDR1 is LGHDT and CDR2 YNNKEL (reference sequence). CDR3 DNA: TGTGCCAGCAGCTCAAGCGGAGTGAGGCTAAGCTCCTACAATGAGCAGTTCTTC. Translating gives CASSSSGVRLSSYNEQFF.

The sample holds many counts of this clonotype. The chain employs TRBV20-1 and TRBJ2-7; 11 bases fit TRBD2. V lost 6 bases to trimming and J lost 5 bases; unmatched junction nucleotides: 3. The germline V gene has CDR1 DFQATT and CDR2 SNEGSKA (reference sequence). This CDR3 contains 12 residues. This chain's CDR3 is CSAYSGRDEQYF. Written as DNA, the CDR3 is TGCAGTGCGTATAGCGGGAGGGACGAGCAGTACTTC.

The J gene is TRBJ2-5, the V gene TRBV24-1; no firm D call. This CDR3 spans 13 amino acids. CDR1 KGHDR and CDR2 SFDVKD come from the germline V gene. V was cut by 4 bases and J by 0 bases, with 5 bases left in between. The CDR3 loop reads CATSENDQETQYF. The CDR3 DNA reads TGTGCCACCAGTGAGAACGACCAAGAGACCCAGTACTTC.

V gene TRBV5-1 combines with J gene TRBJ1-2; 8 nucleotides agree with TRBD1. V gave up 4 bases and J gave up 6 bases; unmatched junction bases: 5. Germline V gene lookup returns CDR1 SGHRS and CDR2 YFSETQ. This CDR3 is 13 amino acids long. In DNA, the CDR3 is TGCGCCAGCAGCGCGGACAGGGATCATGGCTACACCTTC. As protein: CASSADRDHGYTF.

This clonotype was observed a few times. The CDR3 reads CASSFARGPYEQYF. The CDR3 bases are TGTGCCAGCAGTTTTGCCCGGGGGCCTTACGAGCAGTACTTC. The genes are TRBV27 and TRBJ2-4; either TRBD1 or TRBD2 may fit D (6 bases each). The DNA end favors TRBJ2-7, so the J call may be wrong. CDR1 is MNHEY and CDR2 is SMNVEV in the germline V gene (reference sequence). CDR3 length: 14 amino acids.

To note about this clonotype: Germline is not matched at one junction end, which may reflect a read error. The chain carries TRBV24-1 and TRBJ2-1; 7 bases are a match to TRBD1. Germline V gives CDR1 KGHDR, CDR2 SFDVKD. This CDR3 contains 16 residues. The CDR3 bases are TGTGCCACCAGTGACCCGACAGGGAGCTCCTACAATGGGCAGTTCTTC. Translated: CATSDPTGSSYNGQFF.

The J gene is TRBJ1-2, the V gene TRBV20-1; D uncertain. Germline CDR1 is DFQATT and CDR2 is SNEGSKA (reference sequence). The CDR3 loop spans 14 amino acids. V was cut by 0 bases and J by 3 bases, with 11 bases left in between. CDR3 residues: CSAREGPADYGYTF. As DNA, the CDR3 is TGCAGTGCTAGAGAGGGTCCAGCTGACTATGGCTACACCTTC.

The table lists this clonotype with a count of one. The rearrangement joins TRBV24-1 to TRBJ2-1; 14 bases align to TRBD2. The CDR3 runs 17 residues. The germline CDR1 and CDR2 sequences are KGHDR and SFDVKD. J lost 6 bases, V lost 4 bases, and 7 bases had no gene match. CDR3 bases: TGTGCCACCAGTGACCTAGGGACTAGCGGGAGTCTCAATGAGCAGTTCTTC. Its translation is CATSDLGTSGSLNEQFF.

This clonotype was observed a single time. The gene calls are TRBV12-3 or TRBV12-4 and TRBJ2-1; 7 bases align to TRBD1. After removal of 3 bases from V and 8 bases from J, the junction contained 10 bases not matched to a gene. The CDR3 sequence is 15 residues long. This CDR3 is CASSFGQGDAHEQFF. DNA for the CDR3: TGTGCCAGCAGTTTTGGGCAGGGGGACGCGCATGAGCAGTTCTTC.

A few counts support this clonotype. This chain connects TRBV2 to TRBJ1-6; D remains unclear. The V end was cut by 2 bases, the J end by 7 bases, with 24 bases between. CDR3 size: 19 residues. Germline V gives CDR1 SNHLY, CDR2 FYNNEI. CDR3 amino acids: CASSELGSLQSLRNSPLHF. The CDR3 bases are TGTGCCAGCAGTGAATTGGGTAGTTTACAAAGTCTCAGGAATTCACCCCTCCACTTT.

The chain carries TRBV29-1 and TRBJ2-7, with 9 positions matching TRBD1. The J segment lost 9 bases and the V segment lost 5 bases, leaving 8 bases of the junction unmatched. The CDR3 sequence is 12 residues long. CDR1 and CDR2 (germline): SQVTM, ANQGSEA. The CDR3 DNA reads TGCAGCGTTCGGGACAGGGATCCGGGGCAGTACTTC. It specifies CSVRDRDPGQYF.

The rearrangement uses TRBV29-1 and TRBJ2-1; TRBD2 agrees at 9 bases. The CDR3 sequence is 16 residues long. Trimming removed 4 bases from V and 7 bases from J; junction bases left unmatched: 14. CDR1 is SQVTM, CDR2 ANQGSEA, per germline. CDR3 in DNA: TGCAGCGTTGGAGCTAAGGGACTAGCCCTTATAAATGAGCAGTTCTTC. This codes for CSVGAKGLALINEQFF.

This clonotype was seen only a few times. The CDR3 DNA reads as TGTGCCAGCAGTGCTGTTAGACAGCAAGAGACCCAGTACTTC. Amino acid sequence: CASSAVRQQETQYF. V gene TRBV6-1 combines with J gene TRBJ2-5; perhaps TRBD1 as D (5 bases). Germline values: CDR1 MNHNS, CDR2 SASEGT. Trimming shortened V by 4 bases and J by 2 bases, and 11 bases separated the two germline ends. The CDR3 totals 14 residues.

This chain joins TRBV7-9 and TRBJ2-5; 7 bases are a match to TRBD1. The CDR3 spans 14 residues. Germline CDR1 SEHNR, CDR2 FQNEAQ (reference sequence). V lost 10 bases and J lost 1; bases outside the gene matches: 9. The CDR3 reads CATRSGQIQETQYF. The CDR3 nucleotides are TGTGCCACTAGATCGGGACAGATCCAAGAGACCCAGTACTTC.

The rearrangement joins TRBV20-1 to TRBJ2-5; 9 nucleotides match TRBD1. CDR1 is DFQATT and CDR2 is SNEGSKA in the germline V gene (reference sequence). V dropped 5 bases and J dropped 5; count of bases not matched to a gene: 18. This CDR3 is 17 amino acids long. CDR3 loop: CSAERTYRGLLGETQYF. As DNA, the CDR3 is TGCAGTGCTGAGCGGACTTACAGGGGGCTTTTAGGGGAGACCCAGTACTTC.

The rearrangement joins TRBV10-2 to TRBJ2-5; 8 bases fit TRBD2. CDR1 and CDR2 (germline): WSHSY, SAAADI. This CDR3 comprises 16 residues. V gave up 4 bases and J gave up 2 bases; unmatched junction bases: 9. The CDR3 loop is CASSARSSGWQETQYF. The CDR3, as DNA: TGCGCCAGCAGTGCCCGGTCTAGCGGGTGGCAAGAGACCCAGTACTTC.

The rearrangement joins TRBV28 to TRBJ2-7; D is ambiguous. The length of the CDR3 is 17 residues. The V and J ends lost 5 bases and 0 bases respectively, with 20 bases between them. Germline CDR1 is MDHEN and CDR2 is SYDVKM. Here the CDR3 DNA reads TGTGCCAGCAGTCCCACGAAACGGACGCTAGTCTCCTACGAGCAGTACTTC. It translates to CASSPTKRTLVSYEQYF.

J is TRBJ2-3 and V is TRBV7-3, with 10 bases that match TRBD2. The CDR3 consists of 15 residues. V was clipped by 5 bases and J by 3 bases; unmatched bases: 5. Germline V gene sequence: CDR1 SGHTA, CDR2 FQGTGA. The CDR3 region is CASSASGRATDTQYF. CDR3 nucleotides: TGTGCCAGCAGCGCAAGCGGGAGGGCTACAGATACGCAGTATTTT.

The chain's CDR3 is CSAKNTGRTLAKNIQYF. Here the CDR3 DNA reads TGCAGTGCAAAAAATACAGGGAGAACCCTAGCCAAAAACATTCAGTACTTC. J is TRBJ2-4 and V is TRBV20-1; D perhaps matches TRBD1 (6 bases). Per the germline V gene, CDR1 is DFQATT and CDR2 is SNEGSKA (reference sequence). CDR3 size: 17 residues. The ends were cut back, 6 bases at V and 0 bases at J, with 21 bases in the middle.